The clone carrying this TCR beta chain was counted a few times. The sample belongs to a study of identical twins. The CDR3 has 13 residues. Unmatched junction bases numbered 3, after V lost 7 bases and J lost 3 bases. Germline-derived CDR1 and CDR2 are MNHEY and SMNVEV (reference sequence). TCRdb reprocessed the 5' RACE reads via MiXCR and lists one record per CDR3 protein. The table records fewer than 250,000 distinct CDR3 sequences, approximately 7.9% of them present only once. This same sample was also part of a study on yellow fever vaccine responses in identical twins.

The source is a woman aged 18-29 years in good health. The material sequenced was CD8+ T cells sorted from blood. The J gene is TRBJ1-5, the V gene TRBV27; 7 positions match TRBD1. CDR3 DNA: TGTGCCAGCACCGACAGGGTCAATCAGCCCCAGCATTTT. It translates to CASTDRVNQPQHF.